This T cell receptor (beta chain) comes out of a study of CD8+CD57+ T cells in acquired aplastic anemia. Study in general: The study obtained an average of 3.2 ug of DNA from sorted CD4+ and CD8+ cells.

Study observations and caveats: Shared by patients and controls, just under 30 CD8+ CDR3s were abundant in patients.

The sample holds many counts of this clonotype. The antigen is undetermined. For CDR3 and TCR beta VDJ profiling, genomic DNA was the template used. TCRdb fed the reads into MiXCR, producing one record per CDR3 protein. Of 150,000 to 200,000 distinct CDR3 sequences listed, more than 45% are singletons. Germline V gene data show CDR1 as SGHTA and CDR2 as FQGNSA. The CDR3 contains 14 residues. V was clipped by 5 bases and J by 2 bases, with 12 bases between them. All sequencing subjects had displayed CD8+CD57+ cell expansion on flow cytometry. The sequence was collected from a human donor with aplastic anemia. Input material: sorted CD4+, CD8+, or CD8+CD57+ T cells (not recorded which) from PBMCs. This chain connects TRBV7-2 to TRBJ1-2, with D unresolved. This CDR3 reads CASSLGRLNYGYTF. The CDR3 DNA follows: TGTGCCAGCAGCCTCGGCAGGCTCAACTATGGCTACACCTTC.